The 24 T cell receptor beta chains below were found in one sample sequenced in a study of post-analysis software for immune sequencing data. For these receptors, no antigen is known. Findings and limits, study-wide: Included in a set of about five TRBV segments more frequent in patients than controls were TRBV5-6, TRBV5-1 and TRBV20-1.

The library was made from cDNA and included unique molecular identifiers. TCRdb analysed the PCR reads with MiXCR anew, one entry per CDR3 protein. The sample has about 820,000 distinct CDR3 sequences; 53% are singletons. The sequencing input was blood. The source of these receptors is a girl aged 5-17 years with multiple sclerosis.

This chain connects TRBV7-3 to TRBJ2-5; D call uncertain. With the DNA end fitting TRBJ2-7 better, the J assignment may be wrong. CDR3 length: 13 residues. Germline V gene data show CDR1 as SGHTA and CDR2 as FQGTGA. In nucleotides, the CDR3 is TGTGCCAGCAGCTTAATCTGGGGTTCCGAGCAGTACTTC. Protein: CASSLIWGSEQYF.

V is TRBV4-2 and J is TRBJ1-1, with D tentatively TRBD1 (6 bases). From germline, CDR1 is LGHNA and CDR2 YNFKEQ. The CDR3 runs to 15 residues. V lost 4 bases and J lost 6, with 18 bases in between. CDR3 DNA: TGTGCCAGCAGCCCCGGGACACTCTTCAGCCCTGAAGCTTTCTTT. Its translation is CASSPGTLFSPEAFF.

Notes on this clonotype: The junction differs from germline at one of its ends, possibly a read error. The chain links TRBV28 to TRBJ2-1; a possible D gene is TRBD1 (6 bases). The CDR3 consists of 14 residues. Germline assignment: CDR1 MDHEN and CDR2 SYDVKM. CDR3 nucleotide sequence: TGTACCAGCAGGGGAACGGGGTCCTACAATGAGCAGTTCTTC. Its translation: CTSRGTGSYNEQFF.

This CDR3 is CASSLDRTKTQYF. In DNA form, the CDR3 reads TGTGCCAGCAGCTTAGACAGAACGAAGACCCAGTACTTC. The chain has TRBV7-2 and TRBJ2-5, with unresolved D. Germline values: CDR1 SGHTA, CDR2 FQGNSA. The CDR3 extends over 13 amino acids. Trimming took 1 base from V and 6 from J, leaving 9 bases between them.

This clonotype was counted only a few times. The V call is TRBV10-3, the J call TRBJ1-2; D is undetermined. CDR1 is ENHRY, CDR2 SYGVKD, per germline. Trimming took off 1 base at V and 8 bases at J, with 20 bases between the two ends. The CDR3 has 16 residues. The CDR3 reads CAISELGTGSFAGYTF. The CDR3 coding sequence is TGTGCCATCAGTGAGTTGGGAACTGGCTCGTTTGCGGGCTACACCTTC.

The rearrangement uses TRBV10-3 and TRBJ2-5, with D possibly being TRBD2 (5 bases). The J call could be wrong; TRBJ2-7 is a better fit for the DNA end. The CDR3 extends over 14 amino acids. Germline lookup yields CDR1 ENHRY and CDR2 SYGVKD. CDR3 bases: TGTGCCATCAATGGGGAGTTGGGGTCCTACGAGCAGTACTTC. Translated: CAINGELGSYEQYF.

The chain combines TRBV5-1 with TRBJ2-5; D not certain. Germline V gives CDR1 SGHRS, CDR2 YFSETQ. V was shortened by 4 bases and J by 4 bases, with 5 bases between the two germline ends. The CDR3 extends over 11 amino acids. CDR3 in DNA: TGCGCCAGCAGCGAGGCAGAGACCCAGTACTTC. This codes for CASSEAETQYF.

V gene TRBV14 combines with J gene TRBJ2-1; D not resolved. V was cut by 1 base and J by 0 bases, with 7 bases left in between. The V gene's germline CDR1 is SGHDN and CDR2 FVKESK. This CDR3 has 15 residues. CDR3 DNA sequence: TGTGCCAGCAGCCAAGTAAGGTTCTCCTACAATGAGCAGTTCTTC. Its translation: CASSQVRFSYNEQFF.

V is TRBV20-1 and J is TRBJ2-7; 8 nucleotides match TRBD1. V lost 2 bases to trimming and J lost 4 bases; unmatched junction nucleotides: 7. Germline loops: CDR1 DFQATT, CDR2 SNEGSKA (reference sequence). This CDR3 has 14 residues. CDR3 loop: CSARSETGVYEQYF. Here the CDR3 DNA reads TGCAGTGCTAGATCCGAGACAGGGGTTTACGAGCAGTACTTC.

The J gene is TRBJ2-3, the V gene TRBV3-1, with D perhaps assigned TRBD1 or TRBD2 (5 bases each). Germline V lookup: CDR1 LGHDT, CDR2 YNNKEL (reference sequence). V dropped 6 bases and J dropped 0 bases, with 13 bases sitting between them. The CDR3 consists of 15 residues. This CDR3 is CASSLRRGSTDTQYF. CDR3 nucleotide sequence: TGTGCCAGCAGTTTGCGCCGGGGCAGCACAGATACGCAGTATTTT.

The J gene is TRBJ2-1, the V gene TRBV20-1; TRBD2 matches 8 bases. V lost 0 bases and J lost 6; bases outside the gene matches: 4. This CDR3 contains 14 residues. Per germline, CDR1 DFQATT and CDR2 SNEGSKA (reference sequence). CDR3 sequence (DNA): TGCAGTGCTAGAGATAGCGGGATTGGCAATGAGCAGTTCTTC. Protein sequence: CSARDSGIGNEQFF.

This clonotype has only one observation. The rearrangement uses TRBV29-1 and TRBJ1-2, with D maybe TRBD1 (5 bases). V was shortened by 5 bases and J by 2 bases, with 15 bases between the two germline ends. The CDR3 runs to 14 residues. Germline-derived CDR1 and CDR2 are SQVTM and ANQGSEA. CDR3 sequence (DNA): TGCAGCGTTTACGACGGAGGGACCAACTATGGCTACACCTTC. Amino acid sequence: CSVYDGGTNYGYTF.

CDR3 DNA: TGCAGTACGACGGGGAATAGCGACTACGAGCAGTACTTC. Translation: CSTTGNSDYEQYF. The chain employs TRBV20-1 and TRBJ2-7, with D maybe TRBD2 (5 bases). CDR1 DFQATT and CDR2 SNEGSKA come from the germline V gene (reference sequence). Between the trimmed V and J ends, which lost 8 bases and 3 bases, there was a span of 17 bases. The CDR3 length is 13 residues.

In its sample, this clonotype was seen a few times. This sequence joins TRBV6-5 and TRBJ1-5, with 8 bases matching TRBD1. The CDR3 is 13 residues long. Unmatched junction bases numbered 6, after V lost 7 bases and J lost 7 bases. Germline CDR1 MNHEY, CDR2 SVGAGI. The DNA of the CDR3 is TGTGCCAGCAACAGGGGGTCTGGGCAGCCCCAGCATTTT. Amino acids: CASNRGSGQPQHF.

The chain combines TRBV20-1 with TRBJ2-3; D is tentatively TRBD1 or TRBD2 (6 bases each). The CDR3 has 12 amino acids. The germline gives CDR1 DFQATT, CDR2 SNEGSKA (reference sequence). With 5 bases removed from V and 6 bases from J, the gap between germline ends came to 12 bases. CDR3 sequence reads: CSAGIGGDTQYF. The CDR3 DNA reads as TGCAGTGCTGGCATAGGGGGGGATACGCAGTATTTT.

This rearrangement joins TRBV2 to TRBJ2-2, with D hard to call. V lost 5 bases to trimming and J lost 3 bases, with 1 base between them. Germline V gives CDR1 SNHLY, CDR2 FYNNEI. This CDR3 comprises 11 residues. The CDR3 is CASSYTGELFF. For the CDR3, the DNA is TGTGCCAGCAGTTACACCGGGGAGCTGTTTTTT.

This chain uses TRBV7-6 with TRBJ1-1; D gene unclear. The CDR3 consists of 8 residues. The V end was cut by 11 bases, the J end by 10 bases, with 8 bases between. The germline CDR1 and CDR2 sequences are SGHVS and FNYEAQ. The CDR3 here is CALPGAFF. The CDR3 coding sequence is TGTGCCCTCCCGGGAGCTTTCTTT.

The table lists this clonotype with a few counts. CDR3 in amino acids: CASSPIAGGENIQYF. CDR3 nucleotide sequence: TGTGCCAGCTCACCAATCGCGGGGGGAGAGAACATTCAGTACTTC. This chain joins TRBV18 and TRBJ2-4, with 8 bases identical to TRBD2. Germline V CDR1 and CDR2: KGHSH, LQKENI. The CDR3 extends over 15 amino acids. Unmatched junction bases numbered 7, after V lost 2 bases and J lost 7 bases.

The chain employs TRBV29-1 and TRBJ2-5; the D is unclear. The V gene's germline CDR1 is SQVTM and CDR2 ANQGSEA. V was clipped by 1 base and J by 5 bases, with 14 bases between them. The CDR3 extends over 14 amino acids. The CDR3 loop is CSVEAPPGWETQYF. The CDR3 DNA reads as TGCAGCGTTGAAGCCCCACCTGGTTGGGAGACCCAGTACTTC.

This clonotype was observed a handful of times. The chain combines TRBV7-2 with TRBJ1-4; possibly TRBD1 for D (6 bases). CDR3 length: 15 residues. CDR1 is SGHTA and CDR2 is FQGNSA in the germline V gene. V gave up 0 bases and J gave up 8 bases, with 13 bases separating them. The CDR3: CASSLAKGVGEKLFF. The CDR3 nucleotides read TGTGCCAGCAGCTTAGCGAAGGGGGTGGGCGAAAAACTGTTTTTT. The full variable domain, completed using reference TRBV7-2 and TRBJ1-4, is GAGVSQSPSNKVTEKGKDVELRCDPISGHTALYWYRQSLGQGLEFLIYFQGNSAPDKSGLPSDRFSAERTGGSVSTLTIQRTQQEDSAVYLCASSLAKGVGEKLFFGSGTQLSVL.

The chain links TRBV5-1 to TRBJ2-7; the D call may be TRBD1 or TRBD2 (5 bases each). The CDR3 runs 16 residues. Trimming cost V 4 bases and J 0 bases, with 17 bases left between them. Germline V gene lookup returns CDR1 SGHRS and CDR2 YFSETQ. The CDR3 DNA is TGCGCCAGCAGCGCCCGAGGGTCAGACAGCTCCTACGAGCAGTACTTC. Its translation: CASSARGSDSSYEQYF.

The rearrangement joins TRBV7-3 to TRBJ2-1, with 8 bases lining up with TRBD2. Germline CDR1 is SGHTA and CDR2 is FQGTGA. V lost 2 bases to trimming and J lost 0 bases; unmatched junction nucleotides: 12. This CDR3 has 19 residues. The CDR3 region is CASSLQPGLGPSSYNEQFF. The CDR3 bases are TGTGCCAGCAGCTTACAGCCGGGACTAGGGCCCTCCTCCTACAATGAGCAGTTCTTC.

The CDR3 spells CASSPFSGDNEQFF. CDR3 bases: TGCGCCAGCAGCCCCTTCAGCGGGGACAATGAGCAGTTCTTC. The chain has TRBV5-1 and TRBJ2-1, with 7 bases lining up with TRBD2. Germline V gene data show CDR1 as SGHRS and CDR2 as YFSETQ. This CDR3 is 14 amino acids long. The V gene end was trimmed by 4 bases and the J gene end by 5 bases; junction bases not matched to a gene: 6. Using reference TRBV5-1 and TRBJ2-1 for the parts outside the CDR3, the full variable domain is KAGVTQTPRYLIKTRGQQVTLSCSPISGHRSVSWYQQTPGQGLQFLFEYFSETQRNKGNFPGRFSGRQFSNSRSEMNVSTLELGDSALYLCASSPFSGDNEQFFGPGTRLTVL.

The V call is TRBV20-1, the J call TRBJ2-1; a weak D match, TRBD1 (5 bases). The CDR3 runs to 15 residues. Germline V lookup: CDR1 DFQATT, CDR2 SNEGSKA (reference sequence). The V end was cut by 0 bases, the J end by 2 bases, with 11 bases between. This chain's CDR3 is CSAREPRVPYNEQFF. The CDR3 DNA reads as TGCAGTGCTAGAGAGCCCAGGGTCCCCTACAATGAGCAGTTCTTC.